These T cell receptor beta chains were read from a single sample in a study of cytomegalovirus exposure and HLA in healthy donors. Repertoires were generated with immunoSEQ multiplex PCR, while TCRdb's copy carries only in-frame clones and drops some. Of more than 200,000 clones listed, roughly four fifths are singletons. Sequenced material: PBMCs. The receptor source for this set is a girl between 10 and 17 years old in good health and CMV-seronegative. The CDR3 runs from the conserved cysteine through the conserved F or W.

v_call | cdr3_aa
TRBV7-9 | CASSLERTSGANEQFF
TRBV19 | CASPKTPGQGAGQPQHF
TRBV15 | CATSGWGEREAETQYF
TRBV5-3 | CARSLKSGLGVSYEQYF
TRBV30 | CAWSARILAGGNNEQFF
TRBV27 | CASSPNTGRGTEAFF
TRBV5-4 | CASSSRGTPNTEAFF
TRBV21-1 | CASGRVKWRQRDEKLFF
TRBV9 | CASSVTSGGGYEQYF
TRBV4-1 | CASSQERTGRLLRGYTF
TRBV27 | CASSGQGTGELFF
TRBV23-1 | CASPRCPGELFF
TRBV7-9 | CASSLSRAKQETQYF
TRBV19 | CASSARLGTGNGYTF
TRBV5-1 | CASSRGTLAGTYNEQFF
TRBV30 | CASSQGGAVDTQYF
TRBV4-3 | CASSQGLPGQGGPPLHF
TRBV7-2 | CASSLLSAGQFF
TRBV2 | CASRGQPYEQYF
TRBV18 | CASSPRRGETQYF
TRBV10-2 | CASRGLAGELEQFF
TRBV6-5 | CASSYALTASGNTIYF
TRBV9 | CASSVSSQETQYF
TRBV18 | CASSLNGQGAGYTF
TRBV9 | CASSPRTSGNTGELFF